This TCR beta chain was recovered during a study of post-analysis software for immune sequencing data (dated by TCRdb to about 2015). With regard to the full study: The recorded disease courses included relapsing-remitting, secondary progressive and progressive-relapsing multiple sclerosis, and some patients had no subtype annotation. The patient repertoires were set against ten to eleven previously published healthy control repertoires from donors whose ages ranged from about 6 to 26 years. A subset of samples was prepared in parallel using single-end sample barcoding, then pooled and co-amplified after Illumina adapter ligation.

The germline V gene encodes CDR1 SGHRS and CDR2 YFSETQ. V is shortened by 0 bases, J by 4 bases, and the region joining them spans 8 bases. Reading from cysteine to phenylalanine, the CDR3 counts 13 amino acids. The CDR3 DNA has 39 bases and is translated from base 1. Ten or more counts support this clonotype. This receptor's antigen is unknown. Nothing much larger sits one base from this clone, and base qualities are not available. Library preparation employed PCR. Sequencer: Illumina HiSeq 2500. To reduce PCR and sequencing biases, unique molecular identifiers were incorporated into the TCR beta cDNA libraries. Every 1 to 10 million input T cells yielded 500,000 or so cDNA molecules, meaning each molecule approximated one T cell. The patient libraries were prepared and sequenced using the same protocol as the earlier healthy control dataset. Samples belonging to the same batch were prepared together, multiplexed and sequenced on a shared HiSeq lane. The authors' analysis ran thus. Raw barcoded reads were processed with MIGEC, and single-read molecular identifier groups were discarded before consensus assembly and CDR3 extraction. Clonotype tables were post-analysed with VDJtools, normalizing diversity by down-sampling all datasets to the smallest sample size. To correct batch-related cross-sample contamination, repertoire overlap clustering matched CDR3 amino acid sequences but not nucleotide sequences. The public reads were reanalyzed by TCRdb: fastp trimming at Q25, MiXCR alignment, in-frame beta chains only. For every CDR3 protein sequence, its rows merge into one entry that carries the most common genes and DNA. The V and J calls were not made by the authors but by TCRdb's processing. Present in this sample are about 150,000 distinct CDR3 sequences, about 30% of which were seen just once. The top ten constitute over 1.2% of the sample.

TCR beta repertoires were profiled from peripheral blood of under 15 young patients with multiple sclerosis to demonstrate the VDJtools post-analysis software. Multiple sclerosis patients were children and adolescents aged about 6 to 15 years. Summary of the overall study and its limitations: Patients showed significantly higher frequencies than controls for roughly 5 TRBV segments, among them TRBV5-6, TRBV5-1 and TRBV20-1. Compared with controls, multiple sclerosis patients had significantly lower normalized Chao1 diversity, a finding suggesting substantial peripheral T-cell clonal expansion. When samples were clustered directly using the F measure, samples prepared in the same batch co-clustered strongly, which prompted a batch-effect correction. The control group was slightly older than the multiple sclerosis patient group.

Material: blood. The rearrangement joined TRBV5-1 to TRBJ2-7; the D gene cannot be resolved beyond TRBD1 or TRBD2, each matching 5 bases. The TCR originated in a girl aged 10 to 17 with multiple sclerosis. Read as DNA, the sequence is TGCGCCAGCAGCTTGGGGGACGGTTACGAGCAGTACTTC. This codes for CASSLGDGYEQYF.